Listed here are 13 T cell receptor beta chains from one sample, sequenced in a study of shared clonotypes between healthy human individuals. Method: immunoSEQ multiplex PCR; TCRdb's copy keeps in-frame clones and lacks some. The table has just over 2,000,000 clones, 95% seen once. Sequencing was carried out using naive CD4+ T cells sorted from blood. Subset here: CD45RA+ positively selected. All receptors come from a young man in good health.

This chain uses TRBV6-6 with TRBJ2-2, with D perhaps TRBD2 (5 bases). This CDR3 is built from 15 residues. Trimming took off 10 bases at V and 1 base at J, with 16 bases between the two ends. In germline, CDR1 is MNHNY, CDR2 SVGAGI (reference sequence). CDR3 DNA sequence: TGTGCCACCCGAAACGGGAACAGGAACACCGGGGAGCTGTTTTTT. As protein: CATRNGNRNTGELFF.

The chain combines TRBV19 with TRBJ1-2; no firm D call. V was clipped by 3 bases and J by 2 bases, with 10 bases between them. Germline lookup yields CDR1 LNHDA and CDR2 SQIVND (reference sequence). This CDR3 is 14 amino acids long. CDR3: CASSMARTNYGYTF. The CDR3 bases are TGTGCCAGTAGTATGGCCAGGACCAACTATGGCTACACCTTC.

This chain uses TRBV30 with TRBJ2-1; 7 bases fit TRBD2. Per germline, CDR1 GTSNPN and CDR2 SVGIG (reference sequence). The CDR3 covers 13 residues. V lost 1 base, J lost 5 bases, and 2 bases stayed unmatched. Here the CDR3 DNA reads TGTGCCTGGAGTGGCGGGGGTAACAATGAGCAGTTCTTC. Amino acids: CAWSGGGNNEQFF.

The genes are TRBV5-4 and TRBJ2-2; tentatively, D is TRBD1 or TRBD2 (5 bases each). CDR3 size: 16 residues. The germline CDR1 and CDR2 sequences are SGHNT and YYREEE (reference sequence). V shed 1 base and J shed 6 bases, with 16 bases lying between them. CDR3 region: CASSLMGEGISGELFF. The CDR3 DNA sequence: TGTGCCAGCAGCTTGATGGGTGAGGGGATCTCCGGGGAGCTGTTTTTT.

The chain combines TRBV7-9 with TRBJ1-4, with a weak D call TRBD1 (6 bases). CDR3 length: 14 amino acids. Looked up from germline, CDR1 is SEHNR and CDR2 is FQNEAQ (reference sequence). Trimming left V 4 bases short and J 4 bases short, with 10 bases between. The CDR3 region is CASSYRTDNEKLFF. The CDR3 DNA reads as TGTGCCAGCAGCTATAGGACAGATAATGAAAAACTGTTTTTT.

This chain joins TRBV5-1 and TRBJ1-2; 8 nucleotides line up with TRBD1. The V gene's germline CDR1 is SGHRS and CDR2 YFSETQ. J gave up 6 bases and V 1 base, and 2 bases lay outside the gene matches. The CDR3 length is 13 residues. The CDR3 reads CASSLQGADGYTF. The CDR3 nucleotides are TGCGCCAGCAGCTTGCAGGGGGCGGATGGCTACACCTTC.

V usage is TRBV7-8 and J usage is TRBJ2-5, with 9 bases fitting TRBD1. The CDR3 extends over 17 amino acids. CDR1 and CDR2 from the germline V gene are SGHVS and FQNEAQ. V lost 1 base, J lost 4 bases, and 10 bases stayed unmatched. Here the CDR3 reads CASSLGVPGQGPETQYF. The CDR3 region has the DNA TGTGCCAGCAGCTTAGGAGTTCCGGGACAGGGCCCAGAGACCCAGTACTTC.

The chain has TRBV5-1 and TRBJ2-4; D unclear. This CDR3 comprises 14 residues. CDR1 is SGHRS, CDR2 YFSETQ, per germline. Trimming pared 2 bases from V and 6 bases from J, leaving 12 bases between. The CDR3 bases are TGCGCCAGCAGCTTCAGTGGGCCCACAAACATTCAGTACTTC. It is translated as CASSFSGPTNIQYF.

A single count supports this clone. V and J are TRBV11-1 and TRBJ2-3, with D possibly being TRBD1 (6 bases). Germline V gene lookup returns CDR1 SGHAT and CDR2 FQDESV (reference sequence). Trimming shortened V by 4 bases and J by 0 bases, and 11 bases separated the two germline ends. The CDR3 has 15 residues. The CDR3 DNA sequence: TGTGCCAGCAGCTCAGGGACACTTAGCACAGATACGCAGTATTTT. Translating gives CASSSGTLSTDTQYF. The whole variable domain, remainder taken from reference TRBV11-1 and TRBJ2-3, is EAEVAQSPRYKITEKSQAVAFWCDPISGHATLYWYRQILGQGPELLVQFQDESVVDDSQLPKDRFSAERLKGVDSTLKIQPAELGDSAMYLCASSSGTLSTDTQYFGPGTRLTVL.

With regard to this clone: Distinct nucleotide sequences in the sample also encode this CDR3. J is TRBJ2-2 and V is TRBV7-2, with 7 bases fitting TRBD2. The CDR3 sequence is 14 residues long. V was pared by 3 bases and J by 4 bases, with 2 bases of the junction left unmatched. From germline, CDR1 is SGHTA and CDR2 FQGNSA. The CDR3 DNA reads TGTGCCAGCAGCTTGGCGGGGGTCACCGGGGAGCTGTTTTTT. Translating it yields CASSLAGVTGELFF. The full variable domain, with the rest looked up from reference TRBV7-2 and TRBJ2-2, is GAGVSQSPSNKVTEKGKDVELRCDPISGHTALYWYRQSLGQGLEFLIYFQGNSAPDKSGLPSDRFSAERTGGSVSTLTIQRTQQEDSAVYLCASSLAGVTGELFFGEGSRLTVL.

This clone is a singleton in its sample. The chain uses TRBV11-2 and TRBJ2-2; TRBD1 matches at 8 bases. Germline V gives CDR1 SGHAT, CDR2 FQNNGV. V lost 3 bases to trimming and J lost 6 bases; unmatched junction nucleotides: 15. CDR3 length: 18 residues. The CDR3 nucleotides are TGTGCCAGCAGCTTTCTTAATGGGCAGGGGGCGCGGTCCGGGGAGCTGTTTTTT. Protein sequence: CASSFLNGQGARSGELFF. Drawing the rest from reference TRBV11-2 and TRBJ2-2, the complete variable domain is EAGVAQSPRYKIIEKRQSVAFWCNPISGHATLYWYQQILGQGPKLLIQFQNNGVVDDSQLPKDRFSAERLKGVDSTLKIQPAKLEDSAVYLCASSFLNGQGARSGELFFGEGSRLTVL.

To note about this clone: A much bigger clone sits one base away, suggesting this may be a read error. The V call is TRBV6-5, the J call TRBJ1-6, with unresolved D. V was shortened by 5 bases and J by 9 bases, with 5 bases between the two germline ends. The CDR3 loop spans 11 amino acids. Germline lookup yields CDR1 MNHEY and CDR2 SVGAGI. CDR3 bases: TGTGCCAGCAGTGAAATTTCACCCCTCCACTTT. Encoded protein: CASSEISPLHF.

V is TRBV7-6 and J is TRBJ2-3; D gene ambiguous. CDR1 is SGHVS and CDR2 is FNYEAQ in the germline V gene. Trimming took off 5 bases at V and 2 bases at J, with 14 bases between the two ends. The CDR3 is 15 residues long. CDR3 protein: CASSPQFSVTDTQYF. CDR3 bases: TGTGCCAGCAGCCCACAGTTCTCGGTCACAGATACGCAGTATTTT.